What follows are 24 T cell receptor beta chains derived from one specimen sequenced in a study of blood T cell repertoires in COVID-19. Produced via immunoSEQ multiplex PCR; TCRdb's table is partial and in-frame only. The data contain fewer than 200,000 clones, over 75% of them singletons. The sequencing sample was made of PBMCs or T cells enriched from blood (not recorded which). These receptors were taken from a woman between 18 and 30 years old who had recovered from COVID-19.

The V and J genes are TRBV6-1 and TRBJ1-1, with TRBD1 matching 7 bases. Germline assignment: CDR1 MNHNS and CDR2 SASEGT. The CDR3 sequence is 17 residues long. With 4 bases clipped from V and 1 base from J, the junction kept 12 bases outside the gene matches. CDR3 sequence: CASSVRYSGTENTEAFF. The CDR3 DNA reads TGTGCCAGCAGTGTACGCTATTCCGGGACAGAGAACACTGAAGCTTTCTTT.

The chain carries TRBV30 and TRBJ1-5; D gene uncertain. V lost 0 bases and J lost 3, with 9 bases in between. Germline V gives CDR1 GTSNPN, CDR2 SVGIG (reference sequence). The CDR3 runs 14 residues. CDR3 sequence reads: CAWSVSSYNQPQHF. CDR3 sequence (DNA): TGTGCCTGGAGTGTCTCGTCTTACAATCAGCCCCAGCATTTT.

The chain has TRBV29-1 and TRBJ2-3, with a tentative D call TRBD2 (6 bases). The ends were cut back, 6 bases at V and 0 bases at J, with 16 bases in the middle. There are 15 residues in the CDR3. Germline values: CDR1 SQVTM, CDR2 ANQGSEA. This CDR3 is CSVDAGLPSTDTQYF. The CDR3 DNA sequence: TGCAGCGTCGACGCGGGACTCCCGAGCACAGATACGCAGTATTTT.

The chain joins TRBV21-1 to TRBJ2-2; no check of the table's D call, TRBD2, against the DNA was made. TRBV21-1 is tagged as a pseudogene. This CDR3 is 18 amino acids long. The DNA for the CDR3 is TGTGCCAGCAGCAAACCCAAAGCGGGAGGGCCTATCACCGGGGAGCTGTTTTTT. This gives the protein CASSKPKAGGPITGELFF.

This sequence joins TRBV7-9 and TRBJ1-1; perhaps TRBD1 as D (6 bases). Germline CDR1 SEHNR, CDR2 FQNEAQ (reference sequence). The CDR3 covers 14 residues. With 6 bases removed from V and 1 base from J, the gap between germline ends came to 12 bases. In nucleotides, the CDR3 is TGTGCCAGCAGGGAGGCGACAGGGAACACTGAAGCTTTCTTT. Its protein is CASREATGNTEAFF. Full variable domain (missing parts from reference TRBV7-9 and TRBJ1-1): DTGVSQNPRHKITKRGQNVTFRCDPISEHNRLYWYRQTLGQGPEFLTYFQNEAQLEKSRLLSDRFSAERPKGSFSTLEIQRTEQGDSAMYLCASREATGNTEAFFGQGTRLTVV.

The rearrangement links TRBV5-6 to TRBJ2-3; D might be TRBD2 (5 bases). The CDR3 contains 16 residues. Trimming removed 2 bases from V and 4 bases from J, with 17 bases in between. Germline CDR1 is SGHDT and CDR2 is YYEEEE. Written as DNA, the CDR3 is TGTGCCAGCAGCTTTGAAGGACTCCAAACGGCAGATACGCAGTATTTT. Translation: CASSFEGLQTADTQYF.

This clone was seen just once. The V and J genes are TRBV7-2 and TRBJ1-1, with 7 bases that match TRBD1. The germline gives CDR1 SGHTA, CDR2 FQGNSA. Trimming took 5 bases from V and 0 from J; bases not matched to a gene: 6. The CDR3 has 15 residues. The CDR3: CASSQRTGLNTEAFF. The CDR3 DNA reads as TGTGCCAGCAGCCAGAGGACAGGACTGAACACTGAAGCTTTCTTT.

The V and J genes are TRBV5-1 and TRBJ1-4; D call uncertain. This CDR3 region has 15 residues. Per the germline V gene, CDR1 is SGHRS and CDR2 is YFSETQ. Trimming cost V 5 bases and J 6 bases, with 17 bases left between them. The CDR3 bases are TGCGCCAGCAGGAGGTGGCCCAGCGGGGATGAAAAACTGTTTTTT. This codes for CASRRWPSGDEKLFF.

The V call is TRBV7-9, the J call TRBJ1-6; possible D gene TRBD1, 6 bases. The ends were cut back, 0 bases at V and 6 bases at J, with 9 bases in the middle. Per the germline V gene, CDR1 is SEHNR and CDR2 is FQNEAQ (reference sequence). CDR3 length: 15 amino acids. DNA for the CDR3: TGTGCCAGCAGCTTAGCCCAGGGGTCTAATTCACCCCTCCACTTT. Its protein is CASSLAQGSNSPLHF.

The chain couples TRBV7-3 to TRBJ2-1; 11 bases are shared with TRBD2. The J segment lost 6 bases and the V segment lost 8 bases, leaving 6 bases of the junction unmatched. CDR1 and CDR2 from the germline V gene are SGHTA and FQGTGA. This CDR3 spans 14 amino acids. CDR3 sequence: CASQTSGNSNEQFF. The DNA for the CDR3 is TGTGCCAGCCAGACTAGCGGGAATAGCAATGAGCAGTTCTTC.

The V gene is TRBV7-9, the J gene TRBJ1-5; TRBD1 matches 9 bases. CDR1 SEHNR and CDR2 FQNEAQ come from the germline V gene (reference sequence). The CDR3 totals 18 residues. The trim removed 6 bases at V and 5 bases at J, leaving 17 bases unmatched. CDR3 loop: CASSLNRGRGGVDQPQHF. CDR3 DNA: TGTGCCAGCAGTCTTAACAGGGGGCGCGGGGGAGTTGATCAGCCCCAGCATTTT.

The chain has TRBV24-1 and TRBJ2-2; no clear D. Germline assignment: CDR1 KGHDR and CDR2 SFDVKD. Deletions cut 5 bases from V and 4 bases from J, with 7 bases between. The CDR3 consists of 13 residues. The CDR3 here is CATSGYSTGELFF. CDR3 sequence (DNA): TGTGCCACCAGTGGGTACTCCACCGGGGAGCTGTTTTTT.

The V and J genes are TRBV27 and TRBJ1-5; no definite D call. The V gene lost 1 base and the J gene lost 5 bases, with 9 bases spanning the gap. In germline, CDR1 is MNHEY, CDR2 SMNVEV (reference sequence). The CDR3 consists of 14 residues. CDR3 amino acids: CASSLWAGDQPQHF. The CDR3 nucleotides read TGTGCCAGCAGTTTATGGGCGGGAGATCAGCCCCAGCATTTT.

The chain couples TRBV10-1 to TRBJ2-1; 8 positions match TRBD2. This CDR3 has 12 residues. Germline CDR1 and CDR2: WNHNN and SYGVQD (reference sequence). After removal of 5 bases from V and 9 bases from J, the junction contained 3 bases not matched to a gene. The CDR3 loop reads CASSREGREQFF. CDR3 nucleotide sequence: TGCGCCAGCAGTCGGGAGGGCCGTGAGCAGTTCTTC.

This clone was observed once. The genes are TRBV4-1 and TRBJ2-7, with 8 bases identical to TRBD2. The CDR3 runs 16 residues. Germline CDR1 and CDR2: MGHRA and YSYEKL. V shed 0 bases, J shed 6 bases, and the junction held 10 bases outside the gene matches. This CDR3 is CASSQDPGLGSSEQYF. CDR3 nucleotide sequence: TGCGCCAGCAGCCAAGATCCGGGACTAGGTAGTAGCGAGCAGTACTTC.

The chain recombines TRBV28 with TRBJ1-3; TRBD1 matches 9 bases. The CDR3 spans 15 residues. The V gene end was trimmed by 5 bases and the J gene end by 4 bases; junction bases not matched to a gene: 6. Germline V gene sequence: CDR1 MDHEN, CDR2 SYDVKM. In DNA form, the CDR3 reads TGTGCCAGCAGTCCGGGACAGGGCTCCGGAAACACCATATATTTT. Translation: CASSPGQGSGNTIYF.

This chain joins TRBV27 and TRBJ1-5; the D gene is possibly TRBD1 (6 bases). Between the trimmed V and J ends, which lost 5 bases and 5 bases, there was a span of 13 bases. Germline loops: CDR1 MNHEY, CDR2 SMNVEV (reference sequence). The CDR3 totals 14 residues. Written as DNA, the CDR3 is TGTGCCAGCAGTGATAGGGGGGGCTATCAGCCCCAGCATTTT. This translates into CASSDRGGYQPQHF.

This sequence joins TRBV28 and TRBJ1-4; 10 bases fit TRBD1. Germline CDR1 is MDHEN and CDR2 is SYDVKM. Unmatched junction bases numbered 5, after V lost 8 bases and J lost 8 bases. The CDR3 covers 13 residues. The DNA of the CDR3 is TGTGCCAGCCGGACAGGGGGATCGGAAAAACTGTTTTTT. It encodes CASRTGGSEKLFF.

The chain has TRBV4-1 and TRBJ1-1; maybe TRBD1 (5 bases). The CDR3 extends over 14 amino acids. Trimming took 0 bases from V and 8 from J, leaving 13 bases between them. The V gene's germline CDR1 is MGHRA and CDR2 YSYEKL. CDR3 sequence reads: CASSQDLVGREAFF. In DNA, the CDR3 is TGCGCCAGCAGCCAAGATCTTGTGGGGCGAGAAGCTTTCTTT.

The rearrangement joins TRBV28 to TRBJ1-5, with 7 bases identical to TRBD1. With 2 bases clipped from V and 0 bases from J, the junction kept 7 bases outside the gene matches. The CDR3 has 17 amino acids. CDR1 is MDHEN, CDR2 SYDVKM, per germline. The CDR3 nucleotides read TGTGCCAGCAGTTTAGCCCCACAGGGGACTAGCAATCAGCCCCAGCATTTT. The encoded protein is CASSLAPQGTSNQPQHF. The variable domain in full, with the rest retrieved from reference TRBV28 and TRBJ1-5, is DVKVTQSSRYLVKRTGEKVFLECVQDMDHENMFWYRQDPGLGLRLIYFSYDVKMKEKGDIPEGYSVSREKKERFSLILESASTNQTSMYLCASSLAPQGTSNQPQHFGDGTRLSIL.

In this sample, this clone turned up many times. The gene calls are TRBV19 and TRBJ1-1, with 7 bases identical to TRBD1. The V segment lost 3 bases and the J segment 7 bases; nucleotides outside the gene matches: 8. Germline lookup yields CDR1 LNHDA and CDR2 SQIVND (reference sequence). The CDR3 has 14 residues. The CDR3 sequence is CASSMRQGLSEAFF. CDR3 DNA sequence: TGTGCCAGTAGTATGCGACAGGGTTTGAGTGAAGCTTTCTTT.

The chain links TRBV12-3 or TRBV12-4 to TRBJ1-1, with 8 bases lining up with TRBD1. The CDR3 consists of 12 residues. The junction had 8 bases not matched to a gene; V was cut back by 7 bases and J by 10 bases. CDR3 in DNA: TGTGCCAGCATTACCCAGGGGGCGGTAGCTTTCTTT. Translated: CASITQGAVAFF.

The chain employs TRBV19 and TRBJ1-5; 9 positions agree with TRBD1. Trimming took 3 bases from V and 0 from J; bases not matched to a gene: 9. The V gene's germline CDR1 is LNHDA and CDR2 SQIVND (reference sequence). This CDR3 region has 18 residues. This CDR3 is CASSMTGGDFYSNQPQHF. The CDR3 DNA follows: TGTGCCAGTAGTATGACAGGGGGGGATTTTTATAGCAATCAGCCCCAGCATTTT.

V gene TRBV2 combines with J gene TRBJ2-7, with 7 bases lining up with TRBD1. The trim removed 5 bases at V and 1 base at J, leaving 11 bases unmatched. Germline V gene lookup returns CDR1 SNHLY and CDR2 FYNNEI. The CDR3 is 16 residues long. Here the CDR3 reads CASSSFSGGDSYEQYF. The CDR3 DNA reads TGTGCCAGCAGTTCTTTCTCAGGGGGTGATTCCTACGAGCAGTACTTC.